This TCR beta chain was identified during a study of blood T cell repertoires in COVID-19. Overall study context: Sites in the United States, Italy and Spain provided acute and convalescent COVID-19 samples.

Germline V CDR1 and CDR2: MNHEY, SVGAGI. This CDR3 region has 13 residues. Trimming stripped 2 bases from V and 5 bases from J, with 10 bases between. Original processing methods: It was from reference gene primer amplification that nucleated cell counts were estimated. Measured with immunoSEQ multiplex PCR; TCRdb has only the in-frame clones, and not every one. The V and J calls and clone size were taken over from that table, and D and trimming were inferred from the DNA. The sample carries tens of thousands of clones, about 82% recorded once. The sequence was obtained from a man aged 45-60 years with acute or convalescent COVID-19. V gene TRBV6-5 combines with J gene TRBJ2-7, with TRBD2 as a possible D gene (6 bases). The specimen sequenced was peripheral blood. In DNA form, the CDR3 reads TGTGCCAGCAGTTACAGGAGGGGCGACGAGCAGTACTTC. Its translation is CASSYRRGDEQYF.